This TCR beta chain is drawn from a study of T-cell memory formation after mild COVID-19. One entry per CDR3 protein, called by TCRdb with MiXCR from the 5' RACE reads. The sample consists of roughly 170,000 distinct CDR3 sequences, over 20% of them appearing once. The CDR3 consists of 16 residues. The germline gives CDR1 MGHDK, CDR2 SYGVNS. Trimming cost V 9 bases and J 1 base; bases outside gene matches: 12. Input material: PBMCs or a T cell subset sorted from them (not recorded which). The chain recombines TRBV25-1 with TRBJ2-4; 7 bases match TRBD1. This TCR derives from an adult woman who had mild COVID-19 (a few samples of this study predate the infection). Cell type and time point are not known. CDR3 bases: TGTGCCAGAAAAATTACAGGGGAATGGGCCAAAAACATTCAGTACTTC. Protein product: CARKITGEWAKNIQYF.